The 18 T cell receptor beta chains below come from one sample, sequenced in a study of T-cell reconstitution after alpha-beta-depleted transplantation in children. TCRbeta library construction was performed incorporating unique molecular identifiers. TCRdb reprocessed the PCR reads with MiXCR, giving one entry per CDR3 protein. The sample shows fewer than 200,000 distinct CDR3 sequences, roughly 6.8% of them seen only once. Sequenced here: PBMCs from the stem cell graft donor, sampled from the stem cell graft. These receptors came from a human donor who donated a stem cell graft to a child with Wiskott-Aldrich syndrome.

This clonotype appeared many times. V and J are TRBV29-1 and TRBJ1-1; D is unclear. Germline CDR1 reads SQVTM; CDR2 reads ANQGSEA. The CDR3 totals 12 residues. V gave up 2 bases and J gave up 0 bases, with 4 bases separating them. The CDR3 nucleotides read TGCAGCGTTGAAAGGGTGAACACTGAAGCTTTCTTT. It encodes CSVERVNTEAFF.

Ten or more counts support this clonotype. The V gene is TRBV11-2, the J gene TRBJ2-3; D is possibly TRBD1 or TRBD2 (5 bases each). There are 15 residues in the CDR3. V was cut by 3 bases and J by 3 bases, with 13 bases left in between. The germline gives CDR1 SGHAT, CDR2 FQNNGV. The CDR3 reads CASSLGRVDTDTQYF. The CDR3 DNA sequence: TGTGCCAGCAGCTTGGGGCGGGTAGATACAGATACGCAGTATTTT.

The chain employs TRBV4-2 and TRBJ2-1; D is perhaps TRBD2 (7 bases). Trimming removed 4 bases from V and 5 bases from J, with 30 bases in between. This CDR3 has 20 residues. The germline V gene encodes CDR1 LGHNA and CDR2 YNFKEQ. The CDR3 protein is CASSPQVRESGGGAHNEQFF. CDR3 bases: TGTGCCAGCAGCCCACAAGTCAGGGAAAGTGGGGGGGGGGCCCACAATGAGCAGTTCTTC.

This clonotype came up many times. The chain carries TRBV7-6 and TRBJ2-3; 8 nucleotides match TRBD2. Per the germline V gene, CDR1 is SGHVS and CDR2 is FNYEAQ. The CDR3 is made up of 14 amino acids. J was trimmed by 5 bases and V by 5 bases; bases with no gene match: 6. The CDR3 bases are TGTGCCAGCAGCCACGGGAGGGCCGAAGATACGCAGTATTTT. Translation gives CASSHGRAEDTQYF.

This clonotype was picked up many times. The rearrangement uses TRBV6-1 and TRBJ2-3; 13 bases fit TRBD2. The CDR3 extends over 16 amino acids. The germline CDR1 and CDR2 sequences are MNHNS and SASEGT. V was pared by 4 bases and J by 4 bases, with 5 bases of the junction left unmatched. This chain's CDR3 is CASSASGTSGADTQYF. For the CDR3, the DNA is TGTGCCAGCAGTGCATCCGGGACTAGCGGGGCAGATACGCAGTATTTT.

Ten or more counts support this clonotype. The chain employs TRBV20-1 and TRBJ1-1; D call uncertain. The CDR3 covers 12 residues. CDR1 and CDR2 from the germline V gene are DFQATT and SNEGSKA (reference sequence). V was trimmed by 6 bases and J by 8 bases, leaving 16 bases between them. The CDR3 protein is CSAFKPGKEAFF. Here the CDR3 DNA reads TGCAGTGCCTTTAAACCGGGAAAGGAAGCTTTCTTT.

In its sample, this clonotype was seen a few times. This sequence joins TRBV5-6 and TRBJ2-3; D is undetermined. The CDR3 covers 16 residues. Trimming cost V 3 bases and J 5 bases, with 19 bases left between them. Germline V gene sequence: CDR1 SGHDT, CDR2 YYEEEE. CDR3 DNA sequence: TGTGCCAGCAGCTCCCGGGCCCAGTGGCGCCGAGATACGCAGTATTTT. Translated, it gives CASSSRAQWRRDTQYF.

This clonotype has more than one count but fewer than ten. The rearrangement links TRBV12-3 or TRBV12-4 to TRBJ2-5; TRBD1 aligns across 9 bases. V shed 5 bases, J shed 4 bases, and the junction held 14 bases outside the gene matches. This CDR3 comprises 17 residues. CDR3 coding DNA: TGTGCCAGCAGTCTCGACGCCGGGACAGGGATTGGAGAGACCCAGTACTTC. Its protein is CASSLDAGTGIGETQYF.

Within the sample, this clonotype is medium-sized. As DNA, the CDR3 is TGCAGTGCTAACGTTGATACGCAGTATTTT. Residues: CSANVDTQYF. The gene calls are TRBV20-1 and TRBJ2-3, with unresolved D. The V end lost 4 bases, the J end lost 6 bases, and 5 bases lay between the germline ends. From germline, CDR1 is DFQATT and CDR2 SNEGSKA (reference sequence). The CDR3 sequence is 10 residues long.

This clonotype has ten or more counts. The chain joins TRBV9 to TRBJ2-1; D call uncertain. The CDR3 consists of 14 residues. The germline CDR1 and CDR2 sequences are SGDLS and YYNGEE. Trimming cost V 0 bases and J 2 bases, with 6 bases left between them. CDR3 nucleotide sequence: TGTGCCAGCAGCGTAGACTGGGCCTACAATGAGCAGTTCTTC. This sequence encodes CASSVDWAYNEQFF.

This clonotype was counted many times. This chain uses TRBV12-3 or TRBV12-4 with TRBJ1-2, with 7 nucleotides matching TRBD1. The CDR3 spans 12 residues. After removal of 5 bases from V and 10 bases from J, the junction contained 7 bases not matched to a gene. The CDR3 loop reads CASSPGGNLYTF. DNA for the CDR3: TGTGCCAGCAGTCCAGGGGGTAACCTCTACACCTTC.

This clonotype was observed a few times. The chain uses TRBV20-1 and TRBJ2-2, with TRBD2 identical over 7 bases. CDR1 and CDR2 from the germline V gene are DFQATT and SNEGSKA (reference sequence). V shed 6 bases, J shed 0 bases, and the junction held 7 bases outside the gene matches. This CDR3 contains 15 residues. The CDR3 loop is CSAPRAGTNTGELFF. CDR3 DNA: TGCAGTGCCCCCCGAGCGGGGACGAACACCGGGGAGCTGTTTTTT.

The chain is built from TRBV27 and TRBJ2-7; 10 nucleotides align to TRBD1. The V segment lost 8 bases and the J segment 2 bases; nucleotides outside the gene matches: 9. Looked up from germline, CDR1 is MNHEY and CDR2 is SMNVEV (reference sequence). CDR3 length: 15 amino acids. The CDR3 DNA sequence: TGTGCCAGCCGGACGACAGGGGGCCAAACCTACGAGCAGTACTTC. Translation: CASRTTGGQTYEQYF.

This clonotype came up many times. The CDR3 reads CASSQDETRIYGYTF. CDR3 nucleotides: TGCGCCAGCAGCCAAGATGAAACTCGGATATATGGCTACACCTTC. The chain is built from TRBV4-3 and TRBJ1-2, with unresolved D. Trimming stripped 0 bases from V and 5 bases from J, with 13 bases between. The CDR3 covers 15 residues. Germline V lookup: CDR1 LGHNA, CDR2 YSLEER.

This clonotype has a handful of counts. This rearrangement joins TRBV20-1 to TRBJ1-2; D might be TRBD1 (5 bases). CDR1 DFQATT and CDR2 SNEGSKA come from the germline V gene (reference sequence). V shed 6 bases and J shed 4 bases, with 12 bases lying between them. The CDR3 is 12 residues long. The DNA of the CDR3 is TGCAGTGCAACCGGGACTGCCTATGGCTACACCTTC. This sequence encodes CSATGTAYGYTF.

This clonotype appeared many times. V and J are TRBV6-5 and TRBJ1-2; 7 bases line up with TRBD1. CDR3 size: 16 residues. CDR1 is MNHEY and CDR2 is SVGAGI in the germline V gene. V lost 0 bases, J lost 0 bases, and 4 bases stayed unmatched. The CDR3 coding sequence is TGTGCCAGCAGTTACTCCCGGACAGGAGCTAACTATGGCTACACCTTC. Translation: CASSYSRTGANYGYTF.

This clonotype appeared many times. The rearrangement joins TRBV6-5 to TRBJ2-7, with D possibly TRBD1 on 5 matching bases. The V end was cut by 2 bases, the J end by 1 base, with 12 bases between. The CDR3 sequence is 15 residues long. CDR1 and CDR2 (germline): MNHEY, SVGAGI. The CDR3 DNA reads TGTGCCAGCAGTTACAAGGGGCCCCTTTCCTACGAGCAGTACTTC. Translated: CASSYKGPLSYEQYF.

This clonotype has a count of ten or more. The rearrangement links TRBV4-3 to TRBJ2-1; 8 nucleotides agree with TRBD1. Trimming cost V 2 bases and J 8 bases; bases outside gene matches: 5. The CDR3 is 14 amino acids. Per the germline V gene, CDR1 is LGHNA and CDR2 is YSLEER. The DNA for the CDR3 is TGCGCCAGCAGCCAATCGACAGGGGTAGATGAGCAGTTCTTC. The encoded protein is CASSQSTGVDEQFF.